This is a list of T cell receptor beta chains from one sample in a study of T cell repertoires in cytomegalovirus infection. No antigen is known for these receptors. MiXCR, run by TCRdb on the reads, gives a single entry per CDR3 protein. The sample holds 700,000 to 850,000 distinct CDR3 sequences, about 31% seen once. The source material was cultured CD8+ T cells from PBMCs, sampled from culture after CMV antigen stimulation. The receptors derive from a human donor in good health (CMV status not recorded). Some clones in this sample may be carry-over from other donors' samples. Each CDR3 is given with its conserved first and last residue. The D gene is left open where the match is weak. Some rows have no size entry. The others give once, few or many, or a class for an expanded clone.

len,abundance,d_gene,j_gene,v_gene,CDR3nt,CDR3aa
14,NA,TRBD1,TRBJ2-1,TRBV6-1,TGTGCCACCCACCCGGGACAGGTATACAATGAGCAGTTCTTC,CATHPGQVYNEQFF
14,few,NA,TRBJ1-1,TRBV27,TGTGCCAGCAGTATCCAGGGAGTCAACACTGAAGCTTTCTTT,CASSIQGVNTEAFF
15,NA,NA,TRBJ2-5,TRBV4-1,TGCGCCAGCAGCCCCTACGGGACTTTCCAAGAGACCCAGTACTTC,CASSPYGTFQETQYF
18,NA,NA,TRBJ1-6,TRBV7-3,TGTGCCAGCAGCTTAATCCGGATCAGGGACGGTCTTTTTCCACCCCTCCACTTT,CASSLIRIRDGLFPPLHF
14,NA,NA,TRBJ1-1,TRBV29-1,TGCAGCGTTGAAGATTTGGGCTTGAACACTGAAGCTTTCTTT,CSVEDLGLNTEAFF
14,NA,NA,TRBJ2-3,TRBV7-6,TGTGCCAGCAGCTTATTGGCGCCCACAGATACGCAGTATTTT,CASSLLAPTDTQYF
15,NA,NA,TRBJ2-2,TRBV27,TGTGCCAGCAGTTTATGGATGGGGAACACCGGGGTGCTGTTTTTT,CASSLWMGNTGVLFF
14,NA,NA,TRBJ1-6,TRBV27,TGTGCCAGCAGCACAGGGATCGAAGGGTCACCCCTCCACTTT,CASSTGIEGSPLHF
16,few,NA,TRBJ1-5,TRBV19,TGTGCCAGTAAGGGGGAGGGTAGGGCCCCCTGGCAGCCCCAGCATTTT,CASKGEGRAPWQPQHF
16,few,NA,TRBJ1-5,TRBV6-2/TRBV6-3,TGTGCCAGCAGTTATATAGGGGCCCCATTCAGGAGGCCCCAGCATTTT,CASSYIGAPFRRPQHF
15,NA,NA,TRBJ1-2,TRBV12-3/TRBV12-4,TGTGCCAGCAGTCCCCCGGGGGGCGCTTGGTATGGCTACACCTTC,CASSPPGGAWYGYTF
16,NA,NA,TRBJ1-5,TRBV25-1,TGTGCCAGCAGTCCCGCGGGGGGTGGCCCGAATCAGCCCCAGCATTTT,CASSPAGGGPNQPQHF
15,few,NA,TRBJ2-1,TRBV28,TGTGCCAGCAGTTTCGGGTGGCAGGGTAACAATGAGCAGTTCTTC,CASSFGWQGNNEQFF
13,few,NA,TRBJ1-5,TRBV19,TGTGCCAGTAGTATACCCAGCAATCAGCCCCAGCATTTT,CASSIPSNQPQHF
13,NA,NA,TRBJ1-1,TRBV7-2,TGTGCCAGCAGCTTAAAAGGGGGAGCTGAAGCTTTCTTT,CASSLKGGAEAFF
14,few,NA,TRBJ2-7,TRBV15,TGTGCCACCAGCGGCACCGGGACGGCGTACGAGCAGTACTTC,CATSGTGTAYEQYF
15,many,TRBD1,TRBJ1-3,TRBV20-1,TGCAGTGCTCTCCCCGGGACAGGGGTAGGAAACACCATATATTTT,CSALPGTGVGNTIYF
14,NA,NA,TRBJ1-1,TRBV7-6,TGTGCCAGCAGCCCCTCGCGGGGCTACACTGAAGCTTTCTTT,CASSPSRGYTEAFF
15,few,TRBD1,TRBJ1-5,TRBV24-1,TGTGCCACCAGTTCCCGGGACAGCAGCAATCAGCCCCAGCATTTT,CATSSRDSSNQPQHF
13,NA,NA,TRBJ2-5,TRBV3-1,TGTGCCAGCAGTCCGCGGACTCTCGAGACCCAGTACTTC,CASSPRTLETQYF
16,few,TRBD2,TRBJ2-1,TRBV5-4,TGTGCCAGCAGCTTGGGAACAGCGGGGCTGGGTAATGAGCAGTTCTTC,CASSLGTAGLGNEQFF
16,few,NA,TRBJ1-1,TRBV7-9,TGTGCCAGCAGCCGCTGGGGTCCGGGGAGGGACACTGAAGCTTTCTTT,CASSRWGPGRDTEAFF
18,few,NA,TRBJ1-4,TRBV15,TGTGCCACCAGCAGACCTCCGGGACAAGGGGCGGCTAATGAAAAACTGTTTTTT,CATSRPPGQGAANEKLFF
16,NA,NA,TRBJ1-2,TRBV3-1,TGTGCCAGCAGCCAAGAAAATACAGGGAGGGACTATGGCTACACCTTC,CASSQENTGRDYGYTF
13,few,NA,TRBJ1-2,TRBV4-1,TGCGCCAGCAGCCAACCCACAGGGTATGGCTACACCTTC,CASSQPTGYGYTF
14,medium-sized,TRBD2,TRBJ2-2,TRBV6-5,TGTGCCAGCAGTTACGGACTAGAGCCCGGGGAGCTGTTTTTT,CASSYGLEPGELFF
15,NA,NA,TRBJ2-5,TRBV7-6,TGTGCCAGCAACGTCCCGGACAGCCGCTCTGAGACCCAGTACTTC,CASNVPDSRSETQYF
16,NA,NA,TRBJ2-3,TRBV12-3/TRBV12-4,TGTGCCAGCAGTTGGGGGGTATCCCCTATCACAGATACGCAGTATTTT,CASSWGVSPITDTQYF